This TCR beta chain emerged from a study of blood T cells in healthy people across ages. The study's findings and limits: Naive T cell percentage showed a strong correlation with the diversity of TCR beta. Changes seen in expanded clonotypes were possibly confounded by donor CMV status left unknown.

Only a few counts were recorded for this clonotype. No antigen is known for it. A second 7 to 11 cycle PCR used barcoded and J-beta primers. TCRdb fed the 5' RACE reads into MiXCR, producing one record per CDR3 protein. The sample records hundreds of thousands of distinct CDR3 sequences, roughly 50% being singletons. Healthy Russian Caucasian donors spanned ages roughly 6 to 100 years. The total RNA that was extracted per sample amounted to at least 5 micrograms. This CDR3 is 11 amino acids long. In germline, CDR1 is SQVTM, CDR2 ANQGSEA. The chain combines TRBV29-1 with TRBJ2-1; maybe TRBD1 (5 bases). Sequencing was carried out using blood. The clonotype comes from a man at least 80 years old in good health. In DNA form, the CDR3 reads TGCACCGGACAAGAACGCAATGAGCAGTTCTTC. This translates into CTGQERNEQFF.